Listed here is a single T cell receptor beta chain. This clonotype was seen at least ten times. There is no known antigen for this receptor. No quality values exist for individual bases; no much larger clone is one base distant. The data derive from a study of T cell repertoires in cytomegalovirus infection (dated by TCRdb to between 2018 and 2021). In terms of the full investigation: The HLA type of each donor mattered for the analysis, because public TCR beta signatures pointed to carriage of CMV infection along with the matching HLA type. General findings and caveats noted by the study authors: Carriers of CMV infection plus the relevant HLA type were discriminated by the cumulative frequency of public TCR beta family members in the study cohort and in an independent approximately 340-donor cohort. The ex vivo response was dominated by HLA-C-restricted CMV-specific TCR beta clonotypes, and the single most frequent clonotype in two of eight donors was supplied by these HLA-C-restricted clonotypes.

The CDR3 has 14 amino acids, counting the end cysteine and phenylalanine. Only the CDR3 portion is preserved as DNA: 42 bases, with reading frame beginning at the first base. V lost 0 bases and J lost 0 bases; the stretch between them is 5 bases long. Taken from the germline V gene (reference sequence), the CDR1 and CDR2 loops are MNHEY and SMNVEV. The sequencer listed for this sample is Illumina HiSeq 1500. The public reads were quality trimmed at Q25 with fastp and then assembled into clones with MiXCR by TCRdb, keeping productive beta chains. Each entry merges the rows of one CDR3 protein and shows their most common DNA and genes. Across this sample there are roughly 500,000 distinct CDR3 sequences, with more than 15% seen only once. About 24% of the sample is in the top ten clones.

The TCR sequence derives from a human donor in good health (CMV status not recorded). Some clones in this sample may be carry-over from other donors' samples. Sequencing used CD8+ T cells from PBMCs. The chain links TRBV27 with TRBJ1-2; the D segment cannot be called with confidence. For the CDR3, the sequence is CASSLSKANYGYTF. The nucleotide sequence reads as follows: TGTGCCAGCAGTTTATCGAAGGCTAACTATGGCTACACCTTC.